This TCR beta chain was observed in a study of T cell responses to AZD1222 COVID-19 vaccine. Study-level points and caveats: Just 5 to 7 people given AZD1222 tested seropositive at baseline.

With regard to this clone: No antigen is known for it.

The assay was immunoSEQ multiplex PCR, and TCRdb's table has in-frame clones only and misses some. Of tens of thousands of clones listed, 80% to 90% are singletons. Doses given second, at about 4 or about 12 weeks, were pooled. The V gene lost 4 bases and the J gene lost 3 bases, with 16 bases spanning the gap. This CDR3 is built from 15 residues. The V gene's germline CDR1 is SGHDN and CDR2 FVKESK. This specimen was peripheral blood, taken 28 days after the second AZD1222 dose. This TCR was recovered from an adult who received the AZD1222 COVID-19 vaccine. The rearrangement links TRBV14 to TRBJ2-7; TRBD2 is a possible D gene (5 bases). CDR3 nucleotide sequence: TGTGCCAGCAGCCTAGACGCGGGCGGACTCTACGAGCAGTACTTC. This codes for CASSLDAGGLYEQYF.